Sequencing of this T cell receptor beta chain was carried out in a study of vaccination effects on CD4 cells after COVID-19. Overall study findings and caveats: Vaccine- and infection-induced clones showed marked clonal contraction late following vaccination. Few convalescent patients and no early post-infection timepoints were included in the study.

The CDR3 extends over 15 amino acids. V lost 7 bases, J lost 5 bases, and 17 bases lay in between. The germline gives CDR1 SNHLY, CDR2 FYNNEI. Antigen-specific CD4+ T cells were first expanded with viral peptide pools by the ViraFEST assay and only then sequenced. The culture ran for approximately 11 days before CD4+ T cells were isolated. PBMC cultures contained 1.5 million to 2 million cells per well, 10 IU/ml IL-2 and around 9.9 ug/ml peptides. On day 3 and again on day 7, half the medium was replaced with IL-2 medium. Worth noting for this clone: Its antigen remains unidentified.

Data came from immunoSEQ multiplex PCR; TCRdb stores just in-frame clones and leaves some out. The sample lists 11,000 to 15,000 clones, approximately 82% occurring once. The sequences come from CD4+ T cells from PBMCs cultured with HCoV-229E spike peptides, collected before COVID-19 vaccination. The sequence was obtained from a human donor who received a COVID-19 vaccine. The chain has TRBV2 and TRBJ1-4; no clear D. CDR3 bases: TGTGCCAGCAAGGTAGAGGCAGCGAAAAATGAAAAACTGTTTTTT. Amino acids: CASKVEAAKNEKLFF.